The clone carrying this T cell receptor beta chain was detected only once. Its matching antigen is unknown. V dropped 2 bases and J dropped 0; count of bases not matched to a gene: 1. This CDR3 is 16 amino acids long. Per germline, CDR1 SGHRS and CDR2 YFSETQ. This sample stems from a study of cytomegalovirus exposure and HLA in healthy donors. Clones were sequenced by immunoSEQ multiplex PCR, and TCRdb holds only the in-frame ones, with some missing. The sample includes fewer than 300,000 clones, around nine tenths of them seen just once. Findings of the study overall: Usually a TCR sequence was rare, but some public TCRs were found in many donors. The study flagged roughly 160 TCR beta chains as cytomegalovirus-associated.

This chain uses TRBV5-1 with TRBJ2-1, with TRBD2 matching 11 bases. This TCR came from a young woman in good health and CMV-seronegative. The source material was PBMCs. Written as DNA, the CDR3 is TGCGCCAGCAGCTTTACTAGCGGGAGCTCCTACAATGAGCAGTTCTTC. Its translation is CASSFTSGSSYNEQFF.